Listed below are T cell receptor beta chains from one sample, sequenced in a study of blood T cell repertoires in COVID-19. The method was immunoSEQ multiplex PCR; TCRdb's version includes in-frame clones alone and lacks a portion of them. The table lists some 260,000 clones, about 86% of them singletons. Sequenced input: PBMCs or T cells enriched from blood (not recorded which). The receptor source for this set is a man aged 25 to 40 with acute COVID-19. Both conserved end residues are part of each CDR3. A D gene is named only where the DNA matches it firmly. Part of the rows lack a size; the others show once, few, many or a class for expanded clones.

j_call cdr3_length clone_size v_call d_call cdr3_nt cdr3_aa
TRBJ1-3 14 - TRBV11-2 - TGTGCCAGCAGCCCCCAGGGGTACGGAAACACCATATATTTT CASSPQGYGNTIYF
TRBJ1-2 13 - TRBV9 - TGTGCCAGCAGCGGAATGGGGCGGTATGGCTACACCTTC CASSGMGRYGYTF
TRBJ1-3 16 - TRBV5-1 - TGCGCCAGCAGCTGGACGGCGGGGGGGCTTGGAAACACCATATATTTT CASSWTAGGLGNTIYF
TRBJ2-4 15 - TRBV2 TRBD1 TGTGCCAGCAAGGGGACAGTACTAGCCAAAAACATTCAGTACTTC CASKGTVLAKNIQYF
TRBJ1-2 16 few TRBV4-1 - TGCGCCAGCAGCCAAGATCACCCGTCGAACTTTCGTGGCTACACCTTC CASSQDHPSNFRGYTF
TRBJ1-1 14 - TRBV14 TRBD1 TGTGCCAGCAGTCGGGACAGGGCTGGCACTGAAGCTTTCTTT CASSRDRAGTEAFF
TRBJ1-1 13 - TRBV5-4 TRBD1 TGTGCCAGCAGCTGGGGACAGGGCACTGAAGCTTTCTTT CASSWGQGTEAFF
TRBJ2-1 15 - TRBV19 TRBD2 TGTGCCAGTAGTATAGGTGCTAGCGGGGGGGCCGAGCAGTTCTTC CASSIGASGGAEQFF
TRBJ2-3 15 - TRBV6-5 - TGTGCCAGCAGTTATTCTGGACTAAACCGGGATACGCAGTATTTT CASSYSGLNRDTQYF
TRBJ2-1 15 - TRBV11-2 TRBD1 TGTGCCAGCAGCGTCCCCCGGGACAGCAACAATGAGCAGTTCTTC CASSVPRDSNNEQFF
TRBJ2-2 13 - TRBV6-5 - TGTGCCAGCAGTTACCAGTCCACCGGGGAGCTGTTTTTT CASSYQSTGELFF
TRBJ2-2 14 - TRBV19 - TGTGCCAGTAGTGGGAGCGCCGCCACCGGGGAGCTGTTTTTT CASSGSAATGELFF
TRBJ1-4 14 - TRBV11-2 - TGTGCCAGCAGCCCCGAGAGGTTGGGTGAAAAACTGTTTTTT CASSPERLGEKLFF
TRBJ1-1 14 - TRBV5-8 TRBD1 TGTGCCAGCAGCCCCCGACAGGGGTACACTGAAGCTTTCTTT CASSPRQGYTEAFF
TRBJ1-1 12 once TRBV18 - TGTGCCAGCGCGAGGGTGAACACTGAAGCTTTCTTT CASARVNTEAFF
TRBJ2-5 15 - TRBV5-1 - TGCGCCAGCAGCTTCCTTACAGGGCTGGGAGAGACCCAGTACTTC CASSFLTGLGETQYF
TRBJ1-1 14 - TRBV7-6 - TGTGCCAGCAGCTTAAGGGCCGGGGGCACTGAAGCTTTCTTT CASSLRAGGTEAFF
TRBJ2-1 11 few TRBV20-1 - TGCAGTGCTCGACTCCTCAATGAGCAGTTCTTC CSARLLNEQFF
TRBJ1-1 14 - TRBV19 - TGTGCCAGTAGTGTACAGGGTGGTAACACTGAAGCTTTCTTT CASSVQGGNTEAFF
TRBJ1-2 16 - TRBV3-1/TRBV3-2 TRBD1 TGTGCCAGCAGCCAAACGACAGGGGCTTCTAACTATGGCTACACCTTC CASSQTTGASNYGYTF
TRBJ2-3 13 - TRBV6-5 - TGTGCCAGCAGACAGGGTTGGGCAGATACGCAGTATTTT CASRQGWADTQYF
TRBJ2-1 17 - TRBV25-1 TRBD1 TGTGCCAGCAGCAACCGATTTACAGGGGGCGATCACAATGAGCAGTTCTTC CASSNRFTGGDHNEQFF
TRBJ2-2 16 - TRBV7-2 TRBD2 TGTGCCAGCAGCGACAGCGGGGGAGGGGGGACCGGGGAGCTGTTTTTT CASSDSGGGGTGELFF